This is a list of T cell receptor beta chains from one sample in a study of blood T cell repertoires in COVID-19. Libraries were prepared by immunoSEQ multiplex PCR; TCRdb keeps only in-frame clonotypes and omits some of them. The data hold fewer than 300,000 clones, with 75% to 90% observed a single time. The sequenced sample was peripheral blood. The origin of the receptors is a woman in her thirties or forties who had recovered from COVID-19. Both conserved end residues are part of each CDR3. D genes are given only for firm matches. Not every row has a clone size; where given, it reads once, few, many or a size class.

17	TRBD1	-	TRBJ1-6	TRBV5-1	CASSFGTGESYNSPLHF	TGCGCCAGCAGCTTCGGGACAGGGGAGTCCTATAATTCACCCCTCCACTTT
16	-	once	TRBJ1-3	TRBV19	CASSIHGGGSGNTIYF	TGTGCCAGTAGTATCCACGGTGGCGGTTCTGGAAACACCATATATTTT
16	TRBD1	-	TRBJ2-2	TRBV3-1/TRBV3-2	CASSHWTGIGTGELFF	TGTGCCAGCAGCCACTGGACAGGGATCGGCACCGGGGAGCTGTTTTTT
11	-	-	TRBJ1-1	TRBV3-1/TRBV3-2	CASSSRTEAFF	TGTGCCAGCAGCTCCCGGACTGAAGCTTTCTTT
14	TRBD1	-	TRBJ1-2	TRBV7-8	CASSLVQGNYGYTF	TGTGCCAGCAGCTTAGTACAGGGGAACTATGGCTACACCTTC
14	TRBD1	-	TRBJ1-1	TRBV5-6	CASRPAGGNTEAFF	TGTGCCAGCAGACCCGCAGGGGGGAACACTGAAGCTTTCTTT
14	TRBD1	-	TRBJ1-5	TRBV2	CASSLGQSNQPQHF	TGTGCCAGCAGTCTGGGACAGTCCAATCAGCCCCAGCATTTT
15	TRBD2	-	TRBJ2-3	TRBV7-2	CASSLSSGGTDTQYF	TGTGCCAGCAGCTTATCCAGCGGGGGGACAGATACGCAGTATTTT
15	-	-	TRBJ2-1	TRBV6-5	CASRPQLGHSNEQFF	TGTGCCAGCAGACCACAATTGGGACACTCCAATGAGCAGTTCTTC
17	-	-	TRBJ1-3	TRBV7-2	CASSLGLIGGNGNTIYF	TGTGCCAGCAGCTTAGGTTTGATCGGAGGTAACGGAAACACCATATATTTT
19	-	-	TRBJ2-7	TRBV14	CASSQDHTTEGYPSYEQYF	TGTGCCAGCAGCCAAGATCACACCACGGAGGGGTATCCCTCCTACGAGCAGTACTTC